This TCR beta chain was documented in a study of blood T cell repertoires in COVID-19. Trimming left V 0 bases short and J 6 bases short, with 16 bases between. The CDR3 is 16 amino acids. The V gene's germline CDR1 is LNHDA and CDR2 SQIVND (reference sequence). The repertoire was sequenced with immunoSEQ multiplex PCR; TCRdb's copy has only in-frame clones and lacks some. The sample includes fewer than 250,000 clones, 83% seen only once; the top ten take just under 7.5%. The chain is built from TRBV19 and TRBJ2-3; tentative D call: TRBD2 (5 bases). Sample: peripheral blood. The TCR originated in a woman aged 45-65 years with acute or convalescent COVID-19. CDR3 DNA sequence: TGTGCCAGTAGTATAGATGTTTTAGAGGGTATGGATACGCAGTATTTT. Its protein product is CASSIDVLEGMDTQYF.